This T cell receptor beta chain was captured by sequencing in a study of T-cell reconstitution after alpha-beta-depleted transplantation in children. CDR3 length: 14 amino acids. Looked up from germline, CDR1 is SGHRS and CDR2 is YFSETQ. V was clipped by 0 bases and J by 6 bases, with 10 bases between them. Unique molecular identifiers were used in preparing the TCRbeta library. TCRdb itself ran the PCR reads through MiXCR, one entry per CDR3 protein. The table records some 300,000 distinct CDR3 sequences, 9% to 12% of them present only once. This material consisted of PBMCs from the stem cell graft donor, taken from the stem cell graft. The chain carries TRBV5-1 and TRBJ2-1, with a tentative D call TRBD1 (6 bases). The clonotype originates from a human donor who donated a stem cell graft to a child with acute lymphoblastic leukemia. CDR3 in amino acids: CASSLGLQGNEQFF. CDR3 nucleotide sequence: TGCGCCAGCAGCTTGGGTCTACAGGGCAATGAGCAGTTCTTC.